What follows are 24 T cell receptor beta chains derived from one specimen sequenced in a study of blood T cell repertoires in COVID-19. Sequenced by immunoSEQ multiplex PCR; TCRdb stores in-frame clones only, minus some. Here the sample spans a few hundred thousand clones, around 89% being singletons. Source material: PBMCs or T cells enriched from blood (not recorded which). The receptors stem from a man between 18 and 35 years old who had recovered from COVID-19.

J is TRBJ2-7 and V is TRBV10-3; 7 bases map to TRBD1. Germline values: CDR1 ENHRY, CDR2 SYGVKD. V was pared by 4 bases and J by 0 bases, with 3 bases of the junction left unmatched. The CDR3 loop spans 14 amino acids. The CDR3 region is CAISGWDSSYEQYF. CDR3 nucleotides: TGTGCCATCAGTGGATGGGACAGCTCCTACGAGCAGTACTTC.

This clone was seen only once. The chain recombines TRBV15 with TRBJ2-1, with 11 bases aligning to TRBD2. CDR3 length equals 16 residues. Germline CDR1 LNHNV, CDR2 YYDKDF (reference sequence). After removal of 6 bases from V and 5 bases from J, the junction contained 9 bases not matched to a gene. CDR3 sequence reads: CATRDVAGGINNEQFF. CDR3 bases: TGTGCCACCAGGGACGTAGCGGGAGGGATTAACAATGAGCAGTTCTTC.

This sequence joins TRBV6-5 and TRBJ1-2; tentative D call: TRBD1 (6 bases). This CDR3 contains 13 residues. Germline CDR1 and CDR2: MNHEY and SVGAGI. The V and J ends lost 4 bases and 7 bases respectively, with 13 bases between them. CDR3 DNA: TGTGCCAGCAGTTCAGGGGCGAAACGTGGCTACACCTTC. Translation: CASSSGAKRGYTF.

The chain carries TRBV7-9 and TRBJ2-7; 9 positions match TRBD1. V gave up 5 bases and J gave up 2 bases; unmatched junction bases: 4. Germline V gene lookup returns CDR1 SEHNR and CDR2 FQNEAQ (reference sequence). CDR3 length: 14 amino acids. CDR3: CASSGRQGAYEQYF. The CDR3 DNA follows: TGTGCCAGCAGCGGACGACAGGGGGCCTACGAGCAGTACTTC.

The rearrangement joins TRBV19 to TRBJ1-5, with D hard to call. This CDR3 is 15 amino acids long. CDR1 is LNHDA, CDR2 SQIVND, per germline (reference sequence). V lost 0 bases, J lost 3 bases, and 9 bases lay in between. Here the CDR3 DNA reads TGTGCCAGTAGTATAGATCTTAGCTCCAATCAGCCCCAGCATTTT. Its translation: CASSIDLSSNQPQHF.

This clone has just one count. The rearrangement links TRBV5-1 to TRBJ2-1, with D possibly being TRBD2 (5 bases). CDR3 length equals 15 residues. Germline lookup yields CDR1 SGHRS and CDR2 YFSETQ. V lost 0 bases and J lost 0, with 7 bases in between. The CDR3, as DNA: TGCGCCAGCAGCTTGGGGAGGAGCTCCTACAATGAGCAGTTCTTC. Its translation: CASSLGRSSYNEQFF.

The chain carries TRBV4-1 and TRBJ2-3, with TRBD2 matching 8 bases. The CDR3 runs 17 residues. V lost 4 bases, J lost 4 bases, and 13 bases stayed unmatched. From germline, CDR1 is MGHRA and CDR2 YSYEKL. The CDR3 is CASSPETRGGRSDTQYF. CDR3 sequence (DNA): TGCGCCAGCAGCCCGGAAACCCGGGGGGGACGTTCAGATACGCAGTATTTT.

V is TRBV7-9 and J is TRBJ2-1, with TRBD1 matching 9 bases. V lost 5 bases, J lost 3 bases, and 8 bases stayed unmatched. Germline V gives CDR1 SEHNR, CDR2 FQNEAQ (reference sequence). This CDR3 is 16 amino acids long. CDR3 sequence reads: CASSPPRDRVYNEQFF. The CDR3 DNA reads TGTGCCAGCAGCCCCCCCCGGGACAGGGTCTACAATGAGCAGTTCTTC.

V usage is TRBV5-8 and J usage is TRBJ1-5; D is undetermined. Germline V gene sequence: CDR1 SGHTS, CDR2 YDEGEE. The CDR3 is 12 residues long. The germline V and J ends were trimmed by 4 bases and 9 bases, with 11 bases remaining between them. The CDR3 nucleotides read TGTGCCAGCAGCGCCCGTGGGCCGCCCCAGCATTTT. This translates into CASSARGPPQHF.

This chain connects TRBV28 to TRBJ1-2; D is possibly TRBD1 (5 bases). This CDR3 region has 13 residues. Germline CDR1 is MDHEN and CDR2 is SYDVKM. Between the trimmed V and J ends, which lost 3 bases and 8 bases, there was a span of 13 bases. The CDR3 is CASSFGTQYGYTF. The CDR3 DNA reads as TGTGCCAGCAGTTTCGGGACTCAATACGGCTACACCTTC.

This clone was detected a few times. This chain joins TRBV7-6 and TRBJ2-1, with a possible D match to TRBD2 (6 bases). V gave up 5 bases and J gave up 8 bases, with 10 bases separating them. Germline CDR1 and CDR2: SGHVS and FNYEAQ. The CDR3 consists of 12 residues. The CDR3 spells CASSRGWDEQFF. The CDR3 nucleotides are TGTGCCAGCAGCCGGGGGTGGGATGAGCAGTTCTTC. The entire variable domain, with the rest obtained from reference TRBV7-6 and TRBJ2-1, is as follows: GAGVSQSPRYKVTKRGQDVALRCDPISGHVSLYWYRQALGQGPEFLTYFNYEAQQDKSGLPNDRFSAERPEGSISTLTIQRTEQRDSAMYRCASSRGWDEQFFGPGTRLTVL.

Notes on this clone: Relative to the germline gene, one junction end is altered; a read error may explain this. Other nucleotide sequences in the sample specify the same CDR3. V gene TRBV5-1 combines with J gene TRBJ1-2, with TRBD1 as a possible D gene (5 bases). Germline loops: CDR1 SGHRS, CDR2 YFSETQ. This CDR3 contains 16 residues. CDR3 in amino acids: CASSLAPVQDSYGYTF. The CDR3 bases are TGCGCTAGCAGCTTGGCCCCCGTACAGGATTCCTATGGCTACACCTTC.

This chain joins TRBV5-1 and TRBJ1-1; TRBD1 matches at 8 bases. The V and J ends lost 5 bases and 2 bases, in that order; junction bases with no gene match: 8. The CDR3 spans 15 residues. In germline, CDR1 is SGHRS, CDR2 YFSETQ. The DNA for the CDR3 is TGCGCCAGCAGATCCGGACAGGGAGCTAACACTGAAGCTTTCTTT. Its protein is CASRSGQGANTEAFF.

This clone was counted once. J is TRBJ1-1 and V is TRBV7-9, with 9 bases lining up with TRBD1. The CDR3 has 17 residues. J lost 9 bases, V lost 3 bases, and 17 bases had no gene match. Per the germline V gene, CDR1 is SEHNR and CDR2 is FQNEAQ (reference sequence). Here the CDR3 reads CASSLANRQGERGQAFF. The CDR3 nucleotides read TGTGCCAGCAGCTTGGCGAATCGACAGGGGGAAAGGGGTCAAGCTTTCTTT.

This clone is a singleton in its sample. The DNA for the CDR3 is TGCGCCAGCAGCCAAGCCAGCGGGATTTCCACAGATACGCAGTATTTT. The encoded protein is CASSQASGISTDTQYF. The J gene is TRBJ2-3, the V gene TRBV4-1; 7 positions agree with TRBD2. This CDR3 has 16 amino acids. Germline lookup yields CDR1 MGHRA and CDR2 YSYEKL. The ends lost 1 base at V and 2 bases at J; junction bases unmatched: 6.

The chain is built from TRBV5-1 and TRBJ2-7; maybe TRBD2 (6 bases). V lost 1 base and J lost 1, with 15 bases in between. Germline V gene sequence: CDR1 SGHRS, CDR2 YFSETQ. The CDR3 contains 16 residues. This CDR3 reads CASSLSVGTESYEQYF. Written as DNA, the CDR3 is TGCGCCAGCAGCTTGTCGGTAGGGACTGAATCCTACGAGCAGTACTTC.

V gene TRBV7-2 combines with J gene TRBJ1-2, with TRBD1 as a possible D gene (5 bases). This CDR3 region has 15 residues. Per the germline V gene, CDR1 is SGHTA and CDR2 is FQGNSA. V lost 1 base and J 3 bases, leaving 12 bases between the germline ends. CDR3: CASSLVAGIDYGYTF. The CDR3 nucleotides are TGTGCCAGCAGCTTAGTGGCAGGGATCGACTATGGCTACACCTTC.

The gene calls are TRBV5-1 and TRBJ2-1, with 7 bases lining up with TRBD2. J was trimmed by 6 bases and V by 4 bases; bases with no gene match: 7. The CDR3 is 14 residues long. Germline V CDR1 and CDR2: SGHRS, YFSETQ. The CDR3 coding sequence is TGCGCCAGCAGCAGCGGGACTGTGGCCAATGAGCAGTTCTTC. It translates to CASSSGTVANEQFF.

V gene TRBV18 combines with J gene TRBJ1-3; D not certain. The CDR3 sequence is 12 residues long. V lost 1 base and J lost 8, with 6 bases in between. The germline V gene encodes CDR1 KGHSH and CDR2 LQKENI. The CDR3 region has the DNA TGTGCCAGCTCACCACAGGGAGACACCATATATTTT. Encoded protein: CASSPQGDTIYF.

This rearrangement joins TRBV4-2 to TRBJ2-1, with 16 bases that match TRBD2. V was pared by 3 bases and J by 8 bases, with 1 base of the junction left unmatched. CDR1 is LGHNA and CDR2 is YNFKEQ in the germline V gene. This CDR3 is built from 15 residues. The CDR3 DNA is TGTGCCAGCAGCCAGGGACTAGCGGGGGGGCATGAGCAGTTCTTC. This encodes CASSQGLAGGHEQFF.

V and J are TRBV4-2 and TRBJ1-6, with D possibly being TRBD1 (5 bases). Per the germline V gene, CDR1 is LGHNA and CDR2 is YNFKEQ. The V gene lost 0 bases and the J gene lost 7 bases, with 13 bases spanning the gap. The CDR3 runs to 16 residues. In nucleotides, the CDR3 is TGTGCCAGCAGCCAAGACCCCGTGGGGGGGAATTCACCCCTCCACTTT. Protein: CASSQDPVGGNSPLHF.

The V and J genes are TRBV5-8 and TRBJ1-5; perhaps TRBD1 as D (5 bases). Germline V gene lookup returns CDR1 SGHTS and CDR2 YDEGEE. Between the trimmed V and J ends, which lost 3 bases and 4 bases, there was a span of 11 bases. There are 14 residues in the CDR3. The chain's CDR3 is CASSSGAANQPQHF. The CDR3 DNA reads TGTGCCAGCAGCTCTGGGGCAGCAAATCAGCCCCAGCATTTT. Full variable domain (remainder filled in from reference TRBV5-8 and TRBJ1-5): EAGVTQSPTHLIKTRGQQATLRCSPISGHTSVYWYQQALGLGLQFLLWYDEGEERNRGNFPPRFSGRQFPNYSSELNVNALELEDSALYLCASSSGAANQPQHFGDGTRLSIL.

The rearrangement links TRBV3-1 (or the pseudogene TRBV3-2) to TRBJ1-1; 12 bases match TRBD1. The CDR3 totals 14 residues. Germline CDR1 LGHDT, CDR2 YNNKEL (reference sequence). J was trimmed by 11 bases and V by 4 bases; bases with no gene match: 8. The CDR3 nucleotides are TGTGCCAGCAGCCGTACCGGGACAGGGGGCGATGCTTTCTTT. It is translated as CASSRTGTGGDAFF.

This sequence joins TRBV14 and TRBJ2-5; no firm D call. The CDR3 has 12 amino acids. Trimming cost V 1 base and J 5 bases, with 5 bases left between them. The germline V gene has CDR1 SGHDN and CDR2 FVKESK. The CDR3 DNA reads TGTGCCAGCAGCCAAGGGCTGGAGACCCAGTACTTC. This encodes CASSQGLETQYF.